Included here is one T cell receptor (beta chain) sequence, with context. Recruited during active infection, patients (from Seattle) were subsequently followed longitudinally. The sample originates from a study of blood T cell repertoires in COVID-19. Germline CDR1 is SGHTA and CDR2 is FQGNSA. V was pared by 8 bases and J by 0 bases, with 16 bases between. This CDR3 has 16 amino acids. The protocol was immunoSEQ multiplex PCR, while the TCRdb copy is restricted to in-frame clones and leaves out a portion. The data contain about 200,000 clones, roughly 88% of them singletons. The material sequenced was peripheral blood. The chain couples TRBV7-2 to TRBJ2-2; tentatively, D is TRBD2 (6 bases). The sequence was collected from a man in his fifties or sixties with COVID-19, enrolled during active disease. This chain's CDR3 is CASPNSGGSNTGELFF. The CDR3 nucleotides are TGTGCCAGCCCCAACTCCGGGGGATCGAACACCGGGGAGCTGTTTTTT.